The T cell receptor beta chain described here comes from a study of CXCR3-negative and CXCR3-positive naive CD8 T cells. The CDR3 consists of 16 residues. Germline V gene sequence: CDR1 GTSNPN, CDR2 SVGIG (reference sequence). Using triplicate sorts, some 300,000 cells were collected each time from every CD8+ T cell subset. UMI-labeled 5' RACE TRB cDNA libraries were prepared from the cells. TCRdb re-called the 5' RACE reads and shows each CDR3 protein once, DNA omitted. The sample holds tens of thousands of distinct CDR3 sequences. Study observations and caveats: CD5 surface expression was similar among naive subsets, and TCR strength was estimated by inference from TRB CDR3 properties. TRBV-TRBJ usage matched between naive CXCR3-negative and CXCR3-positive cells but not between memory cells.

Notes on this clonotype: The antigen is undetermined.

J is TRBJ2-7 and V is TRBV30; TCRdb names TRBD2, which stays unverified in the absence of DNA. Sample: naive CXCR3- CD8+ T cells from blood. Noted subset: CD45RO-CCR7+CD27+CD95- naive CD8+ T cells lacking CXCR3 (TNR3-). The source is a human donor in good health. Some clones in this sample may be carry-over from other donors' samples. The CDR3 reads CAWSLIWEASSYEQYF. Looking up the rest from reference TRBV30 and TRBJ2-7 gives the full variable domain: SQTIHQWPATLVQPVGSPLSLECTVEGTSNPNLYWYRQAAGRGLQLLFYSVGIGQISSEVPQNLSASRPQDRQFILSSKKLLLSDSGFYLCAWSLIWEASSYEQYFGPGTRLTVT.